A single TCR beta chain is shown here with its context. Its antigen is still unknown. A J-beta primer mix and a sample-barcoded 5' primer were used in a second PCR of roughly 6 to 12 cycles. TCRdb passed the 5' RACE reads through MiXCR, listing each CDR3 protein once. Altogether about 570,000 distinct CDR3 sequences are present, approximately 25% being singletons, with the ten largest covering under 20%. The CDR3 sequence is 18 residues long. Germline V gives CDR1 LGHNA, CDR2 YSLEER. V lost 0 bases and J lost 7, with 24 bases in between. This record comes from a study of blood T cells in healthy people across ages. Looking at the study overall: The template switching approach captured approximately one barcoded beta molecule for every two T cells. Study results and limitations: It was found that TCR beta diversity correlated strongly with the percentage of naive T cells. For the donors, CMV status was unknown and possibly confounded expanded clonotype changes. PBMCs were not sorted, which prevented a conclusive comparison of naive versus antigen-experienced cells.

The chain is built from TRBV4-3 and TRBJ1-2; D is unresolved. This TCR was sampled from a woman aged 70 to 79 in good health. Sequenced: blood. CDR3 loop: CASSQEKTRVTTGRGYTF. The CDR3 region has the DNA TGCGCCAGCAGCCAAGAAAAGACAAGGGTTACTACCGGACGTGGCTACACCTTC.